Detailed here is one TCR beta chain. The antigen is undetermined. The data are from a study of cytomegalovirus exposure and HLA in healthy donors. Study-level background: The same platform was used for the 120 or so validation repertoires as for the roughly 660 first-cohort repertoires, as reported in a later analysis.

Notes on the study in general: There were a few CMV-associated chains whose specificity for CMV antigens was confirmed in vitro. Cytomegalovirus association was assigned to more than 150 TCR beta chains.

Profiled with immunoSEQ multiplex PCR; TCRdb holds only in-frame clones, not every one. The table records 150,000 to 200,000 clones, 85% of them present only once. Looked up from germline, CDR1 is SGDLS and CDR2 is YYNGEE. V was clipped by 0 bases and J by 6 bases, with 15 bases between them. This CDR3 contains 15 residues. The receptor was isolated from a man aged 30-40 years in good health and CMV-seropositive. The sequenced sample was PBMCs. The rearrangement links TRBV9 to TRBJ1-2, with D possibly being TRBD1 (5 bases). For the CDR3, the DNA is TGTGCCAGCAGCGTAGAATGGGGCGGAGGGGATGGCTACACCTTC. The encoded protein is CASSVEWGGGDGYTF.